Detailed here is one T cell receptor (beta chain). Its antigen is not identified. This entry belongs to a study of T cells after yellow fever vaccination. Across the whole study: SMART-Seq v4 Ultra Low Input handled preparation of low-cell-number fractions. Study outcomes and limitations: It was the secondary response that reached its peak faster, day 5 versus 15, but it was weaker. Of the clonotypes, a small share occurred in both CD4 and CD8 compartments.

Synthesis of TCR cDNA relied on 5'RACE template switching, which attached a universal primer site and UMIs. From the 5' RACE reads, TCRdb called clonotypes with MiXCR, one entry per CDR3 protein. The sample has about 340,000 distinct CDR3 sequences, 3% to 4.5% seen once; the top ten hold roughly 26%. V was clipped by 0 bases and J by 2 bases; unmatched bases: 3. The germline V gene has CDR1 WNHNN and CDR2 SYGVQD (reference sequence). The CDR3 is 16 residues long. The TCR was taken from a man between 18 and 29 years old who received the YFV17D yellow fever vaccine. The rearrangement links TRBV10-1 to TRBJ2-5, with 10 bases identical to TRBD2. The source was PBMCs, collected 5 days after the yellow fever booster vaccination. The chain's CDR3 is CASSESTSGVQETQYF. DNA of the CDR3: TGCGCCAGCAGTGAGTCTACTAGCGGGGTGCAAGAGACCCAGTACTTC.